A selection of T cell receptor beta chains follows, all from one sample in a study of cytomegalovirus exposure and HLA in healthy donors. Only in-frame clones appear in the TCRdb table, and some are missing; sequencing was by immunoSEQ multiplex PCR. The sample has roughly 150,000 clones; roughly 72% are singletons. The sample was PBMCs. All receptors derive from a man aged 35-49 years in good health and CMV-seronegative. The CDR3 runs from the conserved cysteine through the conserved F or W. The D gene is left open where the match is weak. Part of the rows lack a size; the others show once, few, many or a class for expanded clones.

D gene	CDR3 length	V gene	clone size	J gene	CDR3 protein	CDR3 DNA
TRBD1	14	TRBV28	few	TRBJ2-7	CASRPGTGPYEQYF	TGTGCCAGCAGGCCCGGGACAGGGCCCTACGAGCAGTACTTC
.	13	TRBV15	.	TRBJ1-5	CATSRGMRQPQNF	TGTGCCACCAGCAGAGGGATGAGACAGCCCCAGAATTTT
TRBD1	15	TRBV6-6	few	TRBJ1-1	CASSSLTGIRTEAFF	TGTGCCAGCAGTTCCCTGACAGGGATTAGAACTGAAGCTTTCTTT
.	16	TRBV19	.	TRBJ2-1	CASSQPTGSSYNEQFF	TGTGCCAGTAGTCAACCTACAGGGAGCTCCTACAATGAGCAGTTCTTC
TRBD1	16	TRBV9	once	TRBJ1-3	CASSDRQGAPGNTIYF	TGTGCCAGCAGCGATAGACAGGGAGCGCCTGGAAACACCATATATTTT
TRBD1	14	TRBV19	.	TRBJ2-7	CASSGQEVRYEQYF	TGTGCCAGTAGTGGACAGGAGGTTCGGTACGAGCAGTACTTC
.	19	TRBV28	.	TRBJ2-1	CASSLPRGVTVLTYNEQFF	TGTGCCAGCAGTTTGCCCAGGGGGGTCACCGTGCTTACCTACAATGAGCAGTTCTTC
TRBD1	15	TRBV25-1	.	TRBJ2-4	CASSEFGTGEDIQYF	TGTGCCAGCAGTGAATTCGGGACAGGGGAAGACATTCAGTACTTC
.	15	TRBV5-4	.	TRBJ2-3	CASSFPARGTDTQYF	TGTGCCAGCAGCTTTCCGGCGCGGGGCACAGATACGCAGTATTTT
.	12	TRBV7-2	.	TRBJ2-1	CASSASEGARFF	TGTGCCAGCAGCGCGAGCGAAGGGGCACGGTTCTTC
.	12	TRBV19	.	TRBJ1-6	CASSQSNSPLHF	TGTGCCAGTAGTCAAAGCAATTCACCCCTCCACTTT
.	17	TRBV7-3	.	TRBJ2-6	CASSLTSAGGGANVLTF	TGTGCCAGCAGCTTAACGTCGGCAGGTGGTGGGGCCAACGTCCTGACTTTC
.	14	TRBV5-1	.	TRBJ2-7	CASSLGGQSYEQYF	TGCGCCAGCAGCTTGGGAGGGCAGTCCTACGAGCAGTACTTC
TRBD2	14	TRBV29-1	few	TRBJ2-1	CSVPPSGRAGEQFF	TGCAGCGTTCCTCCTAGCGGGAGGGCCGGTGAGCAGTTCTTC
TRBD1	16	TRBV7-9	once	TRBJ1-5	CASSALETGGDQPQHF	TGTGCCAGCAGCGCCCTAGAGACAGGGGGCGATCAGCCCCAGCATTTT
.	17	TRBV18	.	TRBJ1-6	CASSPQGTGSSNSPLHF	TGTGCCAGCTCACCCCAAGGAACAGGGTCGTCTAATTCACCCCTCCACTTT
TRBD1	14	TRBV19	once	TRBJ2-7	CASSWTGEFYEQYF	TGTGCCAGTAGCTGGACAGGGGAATTCTACGAGCAGTACTTC
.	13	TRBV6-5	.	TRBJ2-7	CASSYGREYEQYF	TGTGCCAGCAGTTACGGGCGGGAATACGAGCAGTACTTC
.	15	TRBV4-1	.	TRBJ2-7	CASSQGVEELVEQYF	TGCGCCAGCAGCCAAGGCGTCGAGGAACTTGTCGAGCAGTACTTC
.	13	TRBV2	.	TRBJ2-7	CASVMDRNYEQYF	TGTGCCAGTGTGATGGACAGAAACTACGAGCAGTACTTC
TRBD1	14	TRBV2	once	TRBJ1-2	CASIPSRDSYGYTF	TGTGCCAGCATCCCGTCTCGGGACAGCTATGGCTACACCTTC
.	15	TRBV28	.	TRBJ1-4	CASSFLGGDGEKLFF	TGTGCCAGCAGTTTCCTCGGGGGTGATGGTGAAAAACTGTTTTTT
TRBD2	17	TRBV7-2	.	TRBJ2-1	CASSPLGTSGGYNEQFF	TGTGCCAGCAGCCCTCTGGGGACTAGCGGGGGATACAATGAGCAGTTCTTC
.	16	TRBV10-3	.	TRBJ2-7	CAISESGQGIGNEQYF	TGTGCCATCAGTGAGTCGGGGCAGGGGATTGGGAACGAGCAGTACTTC
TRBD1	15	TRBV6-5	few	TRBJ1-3	CASSAPGGSGNTIYF	TGTGCCAGCAGCGCTCCAGGGGGTTCTGGAAACACCATATATTTT
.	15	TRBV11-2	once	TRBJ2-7	CASRRPTGKPYEQYF	TGTGCCAGCAGAAGACCAACAGGGAAACCCTACGAGCAGTACTTC
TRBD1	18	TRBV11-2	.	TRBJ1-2	CASSQRRDRGRRPLGYTF	TGTGCCAGCAGCCAAAGAAGGGACAGGGGGCGTCGGCCGCTCGGCTACACCTTC
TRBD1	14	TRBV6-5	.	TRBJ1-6	CASSLDRGRSPLHF	TGTGCCAGCAGTCTAGACAGGGGAAGGTCACCCCTCCACTTT
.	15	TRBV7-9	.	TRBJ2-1	CASSFRDSSYNEQFF	TGTGCCAGCAGTTTCCGGGATAGCTCCTACAATGAGCAGTTCTTC